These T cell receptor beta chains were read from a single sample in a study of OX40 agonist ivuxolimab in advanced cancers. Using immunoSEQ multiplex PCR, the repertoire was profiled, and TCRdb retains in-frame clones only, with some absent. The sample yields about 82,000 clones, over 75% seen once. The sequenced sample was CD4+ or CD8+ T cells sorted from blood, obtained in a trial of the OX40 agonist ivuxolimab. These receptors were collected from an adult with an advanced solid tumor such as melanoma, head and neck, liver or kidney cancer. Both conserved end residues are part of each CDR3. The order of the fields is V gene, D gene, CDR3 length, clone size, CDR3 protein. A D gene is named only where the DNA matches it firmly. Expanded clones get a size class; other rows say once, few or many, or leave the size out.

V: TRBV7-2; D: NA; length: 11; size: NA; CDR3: CASSSLLEQYF
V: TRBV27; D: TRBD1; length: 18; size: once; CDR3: CASPSGQGVVRYNSPLHF
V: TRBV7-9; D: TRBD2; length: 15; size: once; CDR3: CASSFSGSGTDTQYF
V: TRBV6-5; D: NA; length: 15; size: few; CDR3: CASSYSSLGLYEQYF
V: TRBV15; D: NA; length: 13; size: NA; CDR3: CATSRQGTETQYF
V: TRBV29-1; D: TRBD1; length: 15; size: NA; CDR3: CSVTYGTGGTETQYF
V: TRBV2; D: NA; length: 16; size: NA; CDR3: CASSGLGLGSENTIYF
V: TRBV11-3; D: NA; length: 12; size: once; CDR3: CASRIGNTEAFF
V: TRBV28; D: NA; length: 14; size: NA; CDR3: CASSSGDKAYEQYF
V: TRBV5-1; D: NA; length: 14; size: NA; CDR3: CASSSGRGQETQYF
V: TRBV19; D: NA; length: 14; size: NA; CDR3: CASSLGGSHEKLFF
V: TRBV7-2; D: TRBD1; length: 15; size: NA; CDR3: CASSFGTGVVTEAFF
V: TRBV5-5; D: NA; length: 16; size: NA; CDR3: CASSVGAAANTGELFF
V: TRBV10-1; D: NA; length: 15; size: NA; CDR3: CASSSGGGQSTEAFF
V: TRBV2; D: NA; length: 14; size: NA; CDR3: CASREGTPNEKLFF
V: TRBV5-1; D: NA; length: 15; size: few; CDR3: CASSLAQQVTGELFF
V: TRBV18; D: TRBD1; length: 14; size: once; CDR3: CASSPLGGGEKLFF
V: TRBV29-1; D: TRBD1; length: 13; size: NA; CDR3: CSVGDRTTGELFF
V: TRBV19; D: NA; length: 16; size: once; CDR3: CASSHRQGYGNQPQHF
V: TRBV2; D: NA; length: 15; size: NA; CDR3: CASSERDIPPYEQYF
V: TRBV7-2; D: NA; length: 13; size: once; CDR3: CASSSSWGETQYF
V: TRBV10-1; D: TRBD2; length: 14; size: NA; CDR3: CASSPLAVGNEQFF
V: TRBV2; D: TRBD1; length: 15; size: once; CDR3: CASSALKQGAGGYTF
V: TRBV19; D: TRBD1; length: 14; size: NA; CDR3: CASSITTGKAEQYF
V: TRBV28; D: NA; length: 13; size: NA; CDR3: CASSLPVPSEQYF
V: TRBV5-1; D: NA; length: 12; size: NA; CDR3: CASRSLTDTQYF
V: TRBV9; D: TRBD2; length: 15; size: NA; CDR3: CASSVVGGRYNEQFF
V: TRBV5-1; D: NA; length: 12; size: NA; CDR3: CASSSLSYEQYF
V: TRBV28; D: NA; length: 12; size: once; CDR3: CASSLQNQPQHF
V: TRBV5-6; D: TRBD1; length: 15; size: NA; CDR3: CASSPVTGGSYGYTF
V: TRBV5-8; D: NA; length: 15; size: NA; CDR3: CASSLLGVTNYGYTF
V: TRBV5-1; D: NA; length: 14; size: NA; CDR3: CASSSAVGAEGYTF
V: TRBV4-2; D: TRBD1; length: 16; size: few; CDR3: CASSNQQGAVGEKLFF
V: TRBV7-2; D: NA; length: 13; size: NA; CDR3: CASSLNGNSGEYF
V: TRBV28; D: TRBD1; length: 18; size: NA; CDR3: CASSFFAPRTGMNTEAFF
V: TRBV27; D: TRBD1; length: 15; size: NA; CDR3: CASSPGTGGNTEAFF
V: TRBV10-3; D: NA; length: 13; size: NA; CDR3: CAISGTGDTEAFF
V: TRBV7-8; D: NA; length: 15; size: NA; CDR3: CASSLGRLSYNEQFF
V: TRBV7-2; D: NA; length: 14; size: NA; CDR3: CASSFSRGREKLFF
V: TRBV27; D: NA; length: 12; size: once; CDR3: CASSSNTGELFF
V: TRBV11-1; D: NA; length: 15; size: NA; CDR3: CASSLDEGSPYEQYF
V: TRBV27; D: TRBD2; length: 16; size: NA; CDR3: CASSPLAGAIQETQYF
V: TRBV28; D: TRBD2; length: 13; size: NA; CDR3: CASSPGTTYEQYF
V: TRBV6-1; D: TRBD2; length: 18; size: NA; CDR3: CASSEAGLAGGSPLEQYF
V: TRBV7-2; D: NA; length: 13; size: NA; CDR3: CASSYGTGNIQYF
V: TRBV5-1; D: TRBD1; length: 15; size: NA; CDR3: CASSLGTGVTGELFF